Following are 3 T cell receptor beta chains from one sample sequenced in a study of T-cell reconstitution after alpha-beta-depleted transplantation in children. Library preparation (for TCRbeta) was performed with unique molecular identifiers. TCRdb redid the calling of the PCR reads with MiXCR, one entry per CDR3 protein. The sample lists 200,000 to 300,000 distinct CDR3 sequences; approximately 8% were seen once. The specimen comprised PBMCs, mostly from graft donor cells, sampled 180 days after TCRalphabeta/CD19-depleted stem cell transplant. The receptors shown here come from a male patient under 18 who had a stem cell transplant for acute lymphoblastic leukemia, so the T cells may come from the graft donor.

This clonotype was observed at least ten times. This CDR3 is CASSTGTGEQFF. The DNA of the CDR3 is TGTGCCAGCAGTACCGGGACAGGAGAGCAGTTCTTC. This chain uses TRBV27 with TRBJ2-1, with 8 nucleotides matching TRBD1. The junction had 4 bases not matched to a gene; V was cut back by 5 bases and J by 10 bases. This CDR3 is 12 amino acids long. Germline loops: CDR1 MNHEY, CDR2 SMNVEV (reference sequence).

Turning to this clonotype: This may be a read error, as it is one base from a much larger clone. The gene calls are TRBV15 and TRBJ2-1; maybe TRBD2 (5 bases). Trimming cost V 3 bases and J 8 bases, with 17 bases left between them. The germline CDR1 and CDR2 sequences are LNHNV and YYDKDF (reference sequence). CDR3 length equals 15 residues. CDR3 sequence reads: CATSSPDGEYYEQFF. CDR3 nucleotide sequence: TGTGCCACCAGCAGTCCAGACGGGGAATACTATGAGCAGTTCTTC.

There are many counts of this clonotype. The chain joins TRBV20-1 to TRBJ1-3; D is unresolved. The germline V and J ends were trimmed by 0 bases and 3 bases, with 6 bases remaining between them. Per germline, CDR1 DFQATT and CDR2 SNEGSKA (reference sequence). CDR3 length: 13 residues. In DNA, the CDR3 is TGCAGTGCTAGAGAGGCAGTTGGAAACACCATATATTTT. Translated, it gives CSAREAVGNTIYF.